These T cell receptor beta chains were read from a single sample in a study of cytomegalovirus exposure and HLA in healthy donors. Libraries were prepared by immunoSEQ multiplex PCR; TCRdb keeps only in-frame clonotypes and omits some of them. The table shows about 150,000 clones, with about 80% occurring only once. The sample comprised PBMCs. The origin of the receptors is a man aged 25-45 years in good health and CMV-seropositive. CDR3s include the opening cysteine and the closing phenylalanine or tryptophan. The D gene is left open where the match is weak. Some rows have no size entry. The others give once, few or many, or a class for an expanded clone.

TRBV30	14	.	.	TRBJ2-7	TGTGCCTGGAGTATCCTTGGCAGATCCTACGAGCAGTACTTC	CAWSILGRSYEQYF
TRBV27	14	.	few	TRBJ1-4	TGTGCCAGCACCAGGACAGCCGCGAATGAAAAACTGTTTTTT	CASTRTAANEKLFF
TRBV18	17	.	.	TRBJ2-6	TGTGCCAGCTCATCACTCCGGCTCCCGGGGGGGGCCAACGTCCTGACTTTC	CASSSLRLPGGANVLTF
TRBV7-6	13	.	.	TRBJ1-1	TGTGCCAGCAGGTTGACAGGGAACACTGAAGCTTTCTTT	CASRLTGNTEAFF
TRBV27	18	.	.	TRBJ2-5	TGTGCCAGCAGGTCGGGTTGGGGCGACCTTAGTTCTGGAGAGACCCAGTACTTC	CASRSGWGDLSSGETQYF
TRBV11-2	14	TRBD1	.	TRBJ1-3	TGTGCCAGCAGTTCCTGGGACAGAACAAACACCATATATTTT	CASSSWDRTNTIYF
TRBV6-1	16	TRBD2	.	TRBJ2-7	TGTGCCAGCAGTGAAATACTAGCGGGAGGGCCTATTGGGTGGTACTTC	CASSEILAGGPIGWYF
TRBV6-1	18	TRBD2	.	TRBJ2-2	TGTGCCAGCAGTGATTGGACTAGCGGGAGGGCCTGGGGCGGGGAGCTGTTTTTT	CASSDWTSGRAWGGELFF
TRBV19	14	.	.	TRBJ1-2	TGTGCCAGTAGTGCCTGGGGGGGGGACTATGGCTACACCTTC	CASSAWGGDYGYTF
TRBV7-6	14	TRBD2	.	TRBJ2-3	TGTGCCAGCAGCTTTCGGGGGGGCCCAGATACGCAGTATTTT	CASSFRGGPDTQYF
TRBV20-1	11	.	.	TRBJ1-1	TGCAGTGCGCGACAGGATTCTGAAGCTTTCTTT	CSARQDSEAFF
TRBV28	13	.	.	TRBJ2-5	TGTGCCAGCAGGTCTGACAGGACGCAGACCCAGTACTTC	CASRSDRTQTQYF